This T cell receptor beta chain was profiled in a study of T cell repertoires in cytomegalovirus infection. Study context: Well-studied HLA-B-restricted epitopes and recently identified HLA-C-restricted epitopes of CMV were both used in the study.

Study findings and constraints: Cumulative public TCR beta family frequency identified CMV carriers with the relevant HLA.

Germline CDR1 and CDR2: LNHDA and SQIVND (reference sequence). This CDR3 is built from 17 residues. J lost 1 base, V lost 4 bases, and 9 bases had no gene match. As to this clonotype: Its specificity is not known.

One entry per CDR3 protein results from TCRdb running MiXCR on the reads. The sample yields about 920,000 distinct CDR3 sequences, around a third seen once. The sample was cultured CD8+ T cells from PBMCs, taken from culture after CMV antigen stimulation. The chain joins TRBV19 to TRBJ2-3; 9 positions match TRBD2. The TCR was taken from a human donor in good health (CMV status not recorded). Some clones in this sample may be carry-over from other donors' samples. The CDR3 reads CASSTPGIAGGTDTQYF. CDR3 coding DNA: TGTGCCAGTAGTACCCCCGGAATAGCGGGGGGCACAGATACGCAGTATTTT.